These 18 T cell receptor beta chains originate from one sample sequenced in a study of CD8 T cells in ankylosing spondylitis. TCRdb ran MiXCR on the 5' RACE reads and lists one entry per CDR3 protein. The table lists about 210,000 distinct CDR3 sequences, roughly 6.6% of them singletons. No antigen has been assigned to these receptors. Study-level points and caveats: Apparently characteristic of ankylosing spondylitis blood was a TCR beta motif (eight highly homologous variants).

The sample taken for sequencing was blood, either unsorted or a sorted T cell fraction (not recorded which). These receptors were collected from a male donor with ankylosing spondylitis.

The chain recombines TRBV2 with TRBJ1-3; no reliable D call. The CDR3 length is 14 residues. Germline V lookup: CDR1 SNHLY, CDR2 FYNNEI. V was cut by 9 bases and J by 0 bases, with 12 bases left in between. In nucleotides, the CDR3 is TGTGCCAGTAGGGCGGTCAGCTCTGGAAACACCATATATTTT. Protein product: CASRAVSSGNTIYF.

This clonotype occurred many times. This sequence joins TRBV23-1 and TRBJ2-7; 7 nucleotides line up with TRBD1. TRBV23-1 is an ORF, with its function uncertain. CDR3 length: 16 residues. The V and J ends lost 2 bases and 3 bases, in that order; junction bases with no gene match: 10. This CDR3 is CASSQLRQGLFYEQYF. The DNA for the CDR3 is TGCGCCAGCAGTCAACTTAGACAGGGCCTCTTCTACGAGCAGTACTTC.

This clonotype has at least ten counts. The chain is built from TRBV15 and TRBJ2-3; 7 positions agree with TRBD2. This CDR3 has 16 residues. Germline CDR1 is LNHNV and CDR2 is YYDKDF (reference sequence). With 1 base clipped from V and 0 bases from J, the junction kept 4 bases outside the gene matches. The CDR3 region is CATSRGASGSTDTQYF. CDR3 DNA sequence: TGTGCCACCAGCAGAGGGGCTAGCGGTAGCACAGATACGCAGTATTTT.

This clonotype was seen only a few times. V and J are TRBV13 and TRBJ1-1, with a possible D match to TRBD1 (5 bases). Germline V gene lookup returns CDR1 PRHDT and CDR2 FYEKMQ (reference sequence). This CDR3 is built from 12 residues. The ends were cut back, 8 bases at V and 4 bases at J, with 11 bases in the middle. CDR3 sequence (DNA): TGTGCCAGCCAGGGCGCTGGCACTGAAGCTTTCTTT. This codes for CASQGAGTEAFF. The entire variable domain, with the rest obtained from reference TRBV13 and TRBJ1-1, is as follows: AAGVIQSPRHLIKEKRETATLKCYPIPRHDTVYWYQQGPGQDPQFLISFYEKMQSDKGSIPDRFSAQQFSDYHSELNMSSLELGDSALYFCASQGAGTEAFFGQGTRLTVV.

The CDR3 nucleotides read TGTGCCAGCAGGACAGGGTGGGGCGAGCAGTACTTC. This translates into CASRTGWGEQYF. This sequence joins TRBV27 and TRBJ2-7; 7 nucleotides align to TRBD1. The CDR3 extends over 12 amino acids. Germline V gene lookup returns CDR1 MNHEY and CDR2 SMNVEV (reference sequence). The J segment lost 6 bases and the V segment lost 6 bases, leaving 5 bases of the junction unmatched.

This clonotype was picked up a small number of times. The rearrangement uses TRBV4-1 and TRBJ2-7; the D gene is possibly TRBD2 (6 bases). Per germline, CDR1 MGHRA and CDR2 YSYEKL. The CDR3 runs 16 residues. With 0 bases removed from V and 1 base from J, the gap between germline ends came to 13 bases. This chain's CDR3 is CASSQEPGSGSYEQYF. The CDR3 nucleotides are TGCGCCAGCAGCCAAGAACCCGGGAGCGGTTCCTACGAGCAGTACTTC.

This clonotype occurred a few times. This chain links TRBV6-1 with TRBJ1-2, with a tentative D call TRBD1 (5 bases). Germline CDR1 MNHNS, CDR2 SASEGT. Trimming took off 3 bases at V and 2 bases at J, with 16 bases between the two ends. The CDR3 has 16 residues. The CDR3 reads CASSDPGHLGNYGYTF. The CDR3, as DNA: TGTGCCAGCAGTGACCCCGGACACCTGGGGAACTATGGCTACACCTTC.

This clonotype has a count of ten or more. This sequence joins TRBV11-2 and TRBJ2-1; D might be TRBD1 (6 bases). The germline gives CDR1 SGHAT, CDR2 FQNNGV. This CDR3 is built from 13 residues. Trimming pared 5 bases from V and 4 bases from J, leaving 9 bases between. The DNA of the CDR3 is TGTGCCAGCAGCACCGGACAGTACAATGAGCAGTTCTTC. This sequence encodes CASSTGQYNEQFF.

This clonotype was detected ten times or more. This chain joins TRBV2 and TRBJ2-7, with 9 nucleotides matching TRBD1. CDR3 length: 15 residues. From germline, CDR1 is SNHLY and CDR2 FYNNEI. J lost 7 bases, V lost 5 bases, and 12 bases had no gene match. CDR3 residues: CASSLPGTGKEEQYF. The CDR3 DNA reads TGTGCCAGCAGTCTGCCCGGGACAGGGAAGGAGGAGCAGTACTTC.

This clonotype appeared many times. The V gene is TRBV5-6, the J gene TRBJ2-7; no reliable D call. Germline V gene lookup returns CDR1 SGHDT and CDR2 YYEEEE. The CDR3 length is 15 residues. V was cut by 5 bases and J by 1 base, with 16 bases left in between. This CDR3 is CASRVGKEVSYEQYF. CDR3 DNA sequence: TGTGCCAGCAGGGTTGGAAAAGAGGTGTCCTACGAGCAGTACTTC.

This clonotype was recorded at least ten times. The chain recombines TRBV20-1 with TRBJ1-2; D not resolved. Germline V gene lookup returns CDR1 DFQATT and CDR2 SNEGSKA (reference sequence). V was cut by 0 bases and J by 4 bases, with 12 bases left in between. The CDR3 runs to 14 residues. In nucleotides, the CDR3 is TGCAGTGCTAGAGATTTGGAGTTACGCTATGGCTACACCTTC. This translates into CSARDLELRYGYTF.

Points on this clonotype: One base away lies a much larger clone, so this may be a sequencing read error. Because the CDR3's place on the DNA is in doubt, the DNA is left out and the CDR3 is given as listed by TCRdb. V usage is TRBV28 and J usage is TRBJ2-7; no DNA check was done on the table's D call, TRBD1. Germline assignment: CDR1 MDHEN and CDR2 SYDVKM. The CDR3 has 17 residues if both end residues are counted. CDR3 amino acids: CASSLQVLFGTGAEQCF.

The rearrangement joins TRBV9 to TRBJ1-3; no reliable D call. Looked up from germline, CDR1 is SGDLS and CDR2 is YYNGEE. Trimming left V 3 bases short and J 7 bases short, with 11 bases between. CDR3 length: 13 amino acids. CDR3 in amino acids: CASSGRATNTIYF. Written as DNA, the CDR3 is TGTGCCAGCAGCGGCCGGGCGACCAACACCATATATTTT.

This clonotype was counted ten times or more. The gene calls are TRBV21-1 and TRBJ2-7; TRBD2, the D gene given by the table, was not confirmed from the DNA. TRBV21-1 is reported as a pseudogene. The CDR3 consists of 13 residues. The CDR3 bases are TGTGCCATCGAGACTAGCGGGAGCTACGAGCAGTACTTC. Its translation: CAIETSGSYEQYF.

This clonotype was seen many times. The CDR3 loop is CASSLEVRGNEQFF. The DNA of the CDR3 is TGTGCCAGCAGCTTAGAGGTCAGGGGTAATGAGCAGTTCTTC. This sequence joins TRBV11-2 and TRBJ2-1; tentative D call: TRBD1 (6 bases). Per germline, CDR1 SGHAT and CDR2 FQNNGV. V shed 0 bases and J shed 7 bases, with 10 bases lying between them. This CDR3 contains 14 residues.

This clonotype was counted many times. V and J are TRBV25-1 and TRBJ2-1, with D uncertain. V was clipped by 7 bases and J by 0 bases, with 10 bases between them. This CDR3 has 14 residues. Germline values: CDR1 MGHDK, CDR2 SYGVNS. CDR3 in DNA: TGTGCCAGCATGGACCTGAGCTCCTACAATGAGCAGTTCTTC. As protein: CASMDLSSYNEQFF.

This clonotype was found many times. V gene TRBV28 combines with J gene TRBJ1-1; the D is unclear. The CDR3 sequence is 12 residues long. The V end lost 6 bases, the J end lost 3 bases, and 8 bases lay between the germline ends. Germline V gene sequence: CDR1 MDHEN, CDR2 SYDVKM. Written as DNA, the CDR3 is TGTGCCAGCAGGTACGGCGACACTGAAGCTTTCTTT. The encoded protein is CASRYGDTEAFF.

This clonotype was detected ten times or more. The chain joins TRBV12-3 or TRBV12-4 to TRBJ1-1, with D tentatively TRBD1 (5 bases). This CDR3 has 15 amino acids. The V gene lost 7 bases and the J gene lost 5 bases, with 20 bases spanning the gap. The CDR3 coding sequence is TGTGCCAGCACCCCTCTGGAAGGGGCGCGGACTGAAGCTTTCTTT. Translated: CASTPLEGARTEAFF.